The entry that follows covers one T cell receptor (beta chain) sequence. This clone appeared a few times. The target of this receptor is not known. No qualities accompany the bases; no much larger clone lies one base away. The germline V gene sets CDR1 to SGHVS and CDR2 to FQNEAQ. CDR3 length: 19 amino acids, cysteine to phenylalanine. Only the CDR3 part of the read is kept: 57 bases, read in frame from the first base. After removal of 8 bases from V and 0 bases from J, the junction retains 16 bases not matched to a gene. Synthetic TCR analog templates were spiked into each PCR so that absolute template abundance could be estimated from read counts. Using the immunoSEQ assay, TCRbeta CDR3 regions were amplified from genomic DNA with bias-controlled V and J gene primers. Sequencing of rearranged TCRbeta segments was done at approximately 20X coverage. As for the original processing: Clustering was used to correct sequencing errors, and CDR3s were annotated against IMGT so that V, D and J genes could be assigned. Downstream analyses used only productive TCRbeta rearrangements, leaving out any out-of-frame or stop-codon sequences. Clonality was calculated as one minus the Shannon entropy normalized by the log of the number of unique productive sequences. Clones differing between time points or between blood and tumor were identified by Fisher's exact test with Benjamini-Hochberg correction at adjusted p below 0.01. TCRdb's version of the immuneACCESS table is confined to in-frame rearrangements and falls short of the full clone set. An unresolved V gene accounts for under half of the shortfall where checked; the remainder is of unknown origin. V and J calls and clone size are those listed in that table; D and trimming were worked out from the DNA. The sample records tens of thousands of clones, approximately 86% of which are singletons. The ten largest clones take up around 5.3% of the sample.

The sample originates from a study of PD-L1 blockade in urothelial cancer (dated by TCRdb to between 2016 and 2019). General notes on the study: All patients started therapy at some point between 2014 and 2016 and received atezolizumab 1,200 mg intravenously every 3 weeks. About nine tenths of the roughly 29 patients were males with bladder-origin urothelial cancer, and about 65% of the roughly 30 reported a prior smoking history. Patients had an ECOG performance status of 0 or 1 and had received between 0 and 3 prior chemotherapy regimens. Blood samples were analyzed 3 weeks after the start of treatment (second dose) and 6 weeks after the start of treatment. Blood samples gave median yields of around 150,000 T cells and tens of thousands of unique TCRs, along with a median clonality of about 0.084. Somatic, immune and clinical correlates of response to PD-L1 blockade with atezolizumab in urothelial cancer were the focus of an exploratory multi-omic analysis. Pretreatment tumor samples, along with matched peripheral blood serially collected before and after atezolizumab treatment, were subjected to TCR sequencing. Progression-free survival longer than 6 months counted as durable clinical benefit, and TCR features were additionally tested against both progression-free and overall survival. Whole exome sequencing and RNA sequencing of pretreatment tumors were performed alongside TCR sequencing in the same patients. Under 10 patients reached durable clinical benefit, while 20 patients did not. Pretreatment blood TCR-seq was available for under 35 patients, at least one posttreatment blood collection was obtained for 24 patients, and tumor TCR-seq was available for 24 patients.

The investigation overall reported the following: Because of the small sample size (n of about 30) and the many exploratory analyses performed, the results are intended to be regarded as hypothesis-generating. A pretreatment peripheral blood TCR clonality below the median was linked to improved progression-free and overall survival. At 3 weeks after the start of treatment, tumor-associated TCR clones in peripheral blood had expanded more in patients with durable benefit (n ≈ 22, p = 0.022).

The cohort included 25 to 30 patients with locally advanced or metastatic urothelial carcinoma who were treated at Memorial Sloan Kettering on a trial protocol. Peripheral blood mononuclear cells were collected from each patient pretreatment and during treatment, giving between 1 and 8 total time points per patient. The Qiagen DNeasy Blood extraction kit was used to purify genomic DNA from total PBMCs and tumor samples. PBMCs were collected pretreatment and during treatment, and were isolated and stored as previously described. The receptor was isolated from a woman aged 65 to 85 with urothelial cancer. The rearranged chain carries TRBV7-8 and TRBJ1-5; TRBD1 fits 10 bases in the junction. The material sequenced was PBMCs, taken around atezolizumab (anti-PD-L1) treatment. The CDR3 here reads CASPLETGGAHYSNQPQHF. The DNA reads TGTGCCAGCCCCCTAGAGACAGGGGGCGCCCACTATAGCAATCAGCCCCAGCATTTT.